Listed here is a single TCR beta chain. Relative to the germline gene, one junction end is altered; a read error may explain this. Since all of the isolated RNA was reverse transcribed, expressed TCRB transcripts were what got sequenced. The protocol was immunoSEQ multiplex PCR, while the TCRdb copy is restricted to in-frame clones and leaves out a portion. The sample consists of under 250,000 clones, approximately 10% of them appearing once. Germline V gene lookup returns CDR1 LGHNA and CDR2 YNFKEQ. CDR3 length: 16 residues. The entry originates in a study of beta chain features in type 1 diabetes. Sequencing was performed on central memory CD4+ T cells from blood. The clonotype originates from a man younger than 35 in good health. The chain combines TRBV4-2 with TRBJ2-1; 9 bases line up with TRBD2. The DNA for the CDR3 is TGTGCCAGCTGCCAAGGTAGCGGGAGAGTCTACAATGAGCAGTTCTTC. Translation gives CASCQGSGRVYNEQFF.